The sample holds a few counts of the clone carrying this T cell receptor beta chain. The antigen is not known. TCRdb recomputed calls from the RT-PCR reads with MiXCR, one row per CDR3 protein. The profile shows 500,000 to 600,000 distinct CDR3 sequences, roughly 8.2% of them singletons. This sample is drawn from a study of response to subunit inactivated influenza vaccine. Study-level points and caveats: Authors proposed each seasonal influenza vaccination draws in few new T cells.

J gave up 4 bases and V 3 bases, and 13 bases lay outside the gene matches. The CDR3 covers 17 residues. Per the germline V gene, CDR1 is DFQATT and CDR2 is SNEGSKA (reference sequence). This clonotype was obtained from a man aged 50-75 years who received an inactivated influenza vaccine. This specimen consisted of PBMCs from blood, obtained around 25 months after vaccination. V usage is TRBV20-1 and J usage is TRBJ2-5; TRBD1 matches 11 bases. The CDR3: CSASNPRTGGQAETQYF. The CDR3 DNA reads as TGCAGTGCTAGTAACCCCCGGACAGGGGGCCAGGCAGAGACCCAGTACTTC.